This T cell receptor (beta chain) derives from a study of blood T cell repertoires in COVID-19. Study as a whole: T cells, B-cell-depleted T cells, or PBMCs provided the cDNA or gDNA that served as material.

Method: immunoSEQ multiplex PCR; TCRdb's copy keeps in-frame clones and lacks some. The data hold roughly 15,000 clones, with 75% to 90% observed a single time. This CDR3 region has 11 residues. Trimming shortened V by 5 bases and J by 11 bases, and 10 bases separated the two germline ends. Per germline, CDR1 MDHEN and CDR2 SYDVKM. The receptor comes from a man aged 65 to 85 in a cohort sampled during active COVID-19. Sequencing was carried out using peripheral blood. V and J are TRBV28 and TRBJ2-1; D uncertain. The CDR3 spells CASSKNYQQFF. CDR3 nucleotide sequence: TGTGCCAGCAGTAAGAACTATCAGCAGTTCTTC.